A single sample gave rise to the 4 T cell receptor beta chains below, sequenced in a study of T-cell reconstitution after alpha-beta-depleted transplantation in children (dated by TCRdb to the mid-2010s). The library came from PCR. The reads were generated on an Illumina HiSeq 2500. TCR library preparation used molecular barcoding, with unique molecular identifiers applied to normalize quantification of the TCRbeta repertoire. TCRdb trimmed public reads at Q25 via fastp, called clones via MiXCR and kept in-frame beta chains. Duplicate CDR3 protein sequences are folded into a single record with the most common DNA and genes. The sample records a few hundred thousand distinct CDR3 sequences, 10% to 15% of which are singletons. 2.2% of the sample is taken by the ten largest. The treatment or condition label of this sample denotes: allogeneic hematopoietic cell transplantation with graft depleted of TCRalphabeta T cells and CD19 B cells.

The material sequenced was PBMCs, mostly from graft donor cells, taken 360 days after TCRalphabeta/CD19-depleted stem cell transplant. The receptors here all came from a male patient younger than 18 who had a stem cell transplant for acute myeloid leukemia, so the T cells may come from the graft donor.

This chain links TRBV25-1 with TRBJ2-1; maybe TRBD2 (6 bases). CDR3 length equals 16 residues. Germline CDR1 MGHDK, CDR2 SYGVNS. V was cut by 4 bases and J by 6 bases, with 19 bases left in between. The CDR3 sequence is CASSAHSSVPGNEQFF. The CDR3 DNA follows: TGTGCCAGCAGTGCCCATTCTAGCGTTCCGGGCAATGAGCAGTTCTTC.

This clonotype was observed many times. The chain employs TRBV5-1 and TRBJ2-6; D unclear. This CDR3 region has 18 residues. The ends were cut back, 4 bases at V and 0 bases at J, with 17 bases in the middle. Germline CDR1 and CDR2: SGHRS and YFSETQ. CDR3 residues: CASSPEQVRRSGANVLTF. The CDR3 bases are TGCGCCAGCAGCCCGGAGCAGGTCCGTCGCTCTGGGGCCAACGTCCTGACTTTC. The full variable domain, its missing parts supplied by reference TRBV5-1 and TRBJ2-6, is KAGVTQTPRYLIKTRGQQVTLSCSPISGHRSVSWYQQTPGQGLQFLFEYFSETQRNKGNFPGRFSGRQFSNSRSEMNVSTLELGDSALYLCASSPEQVRRSGANVLTFGAGSRLTVL.

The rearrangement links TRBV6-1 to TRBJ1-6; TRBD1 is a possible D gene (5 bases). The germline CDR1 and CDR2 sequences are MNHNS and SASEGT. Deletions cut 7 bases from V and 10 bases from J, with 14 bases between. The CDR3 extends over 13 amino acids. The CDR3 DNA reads TGTGCCAGCACTGGCAGGGCATCCTCACCCCTCCACTTT. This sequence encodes CASTGRASSPLHF.

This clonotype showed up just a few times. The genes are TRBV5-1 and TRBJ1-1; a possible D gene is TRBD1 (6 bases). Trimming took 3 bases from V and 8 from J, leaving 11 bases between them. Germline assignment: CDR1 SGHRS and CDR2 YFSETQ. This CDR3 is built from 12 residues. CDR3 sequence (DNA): TGCGCCAGCAGCTGGGGGGCCAGGGAAGCTTTCTTT. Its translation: CASSWGAREAFF. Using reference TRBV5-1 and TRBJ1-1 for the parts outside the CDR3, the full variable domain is KAGVTQTPRYLIKTRGQQVTLSCSPISGHRSVSWYQQTPGQGLQFLFEYFSETQRNKGNFPGRFSGRQFSNSRSEMNVSTLELGDSALYLCASSWGAREAFFGQGTRLTVV.